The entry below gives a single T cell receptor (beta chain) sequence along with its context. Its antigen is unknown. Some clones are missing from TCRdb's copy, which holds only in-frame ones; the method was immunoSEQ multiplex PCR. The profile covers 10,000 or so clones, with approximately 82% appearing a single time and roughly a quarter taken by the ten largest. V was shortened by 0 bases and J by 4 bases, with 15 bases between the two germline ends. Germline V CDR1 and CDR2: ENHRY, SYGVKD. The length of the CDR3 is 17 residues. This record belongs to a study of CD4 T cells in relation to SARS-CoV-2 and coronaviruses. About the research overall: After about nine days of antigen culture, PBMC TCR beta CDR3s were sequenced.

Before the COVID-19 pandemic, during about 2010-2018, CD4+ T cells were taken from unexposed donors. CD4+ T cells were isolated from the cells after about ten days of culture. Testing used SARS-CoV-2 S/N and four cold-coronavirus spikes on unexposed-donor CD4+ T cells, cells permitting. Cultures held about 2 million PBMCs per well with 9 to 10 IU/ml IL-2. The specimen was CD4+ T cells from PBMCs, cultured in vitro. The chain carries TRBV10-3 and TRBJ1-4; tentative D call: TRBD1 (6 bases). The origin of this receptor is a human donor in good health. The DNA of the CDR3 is TGTGCCATCAGTGAGTCCCCCTTTGAGGGGGGTAATGAAAAACTGTTTTTT. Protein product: CAISESPFEGGNEKLFF.